The present TCR beta chain was sequenced within a study of blood T cell repertoires in COVID-19. TCRdb keeps only in-frame clones here, not all; method: immunoSEQ multiplex PCR. The sample records around 94,000 clones, around 73% being singletons. The CDR3 covers 15 residues. Germline assignment: CDR1 GTSNPN and CDR2 SVGIG (reference sequence). Trimming stripped 0 bases from V and 5 bases from J, with 16 bases between. The rearrangement links TRBV30 to TRBJ1-1; D perhaps matches TRBD1 (6 bases). The source of this sequence is a man aged 55 to 70 with active or convalescent COVID-19. Sequencing input: peripheral blood. The CDR3 nucleotides are TGTGCCTGGAGTGTAAAGCGACAGGTTGGGACTGAAGCTTTCTTT. This codes for CAWSVKRQVGTEAFF. Full variable domain (missing parts from reference TRBV30 and TRBJ1-1): SQTIHQWPATLVQPVGSPLSLECTVEGTSNPNLYWYRQAAGRGLQLLFYSVGIGQISSEVPQNLSASRPQDRQFILSSKKLLLSDSGFYLCAWSVKRQVGTEAFFGQGTRLTVV.